Listed here is a single T cell receptor (beta chain). Its antigen is not known. A read error may be the cause here, since a much bigger clone is one base away. Joint extraction of RNA and DNA used roughly 20-33 mg of bulk tissue that was unsorted. The input was around 530 ng total RNA; TCR beta cDNA was made from it with a constant-region primer. Amplification in three nested multiplex PCR rounds with slightly modified ARM-PCR gave rise to TCR beta libraries. In the first two PCR rounds, TRBV1-TRBV30 forward primers were paired with a C-beta reverse primer, and each round lasted roughly 9 cycles. TCRdb analysed the multiplex PCR reads with MiXCR anew, one entry per CDR3 protein. Seen here are about 120,000 distinct CDR3 sequences, nearly 70% observed once, and the top ten hold over 8%. The sample comes from a study of tumor-infiltrating lymphocytes in primary liver carcinoma. Study results and caveats: Blood fell significantly below tumors in its top-250-clone fraction (p = 0.039).

Germline V gene sequence: CDR1 SGHRS, CDR2 YFSETQ. Trimming left V 5 bases short and J 5 bases short, with 14 bases between. The CDR3 extends over 14 amino acids. This receptor was identified in an older woman with primary liver carcinoma and hepatitis B virus infection. The genes are TRBV5-1 and TRBJ2-1, with a possible D match to TRBD2 (5 bases). Sequencing was performed on tumor-adjacent normal liver tissue. This chain's CDR3 is CASSPGLLHNEQFF. DNA for the CDR3: TGCGCCAGCAGTCCCGGACTCCTCCACAATGAGCAGTTCTTC.